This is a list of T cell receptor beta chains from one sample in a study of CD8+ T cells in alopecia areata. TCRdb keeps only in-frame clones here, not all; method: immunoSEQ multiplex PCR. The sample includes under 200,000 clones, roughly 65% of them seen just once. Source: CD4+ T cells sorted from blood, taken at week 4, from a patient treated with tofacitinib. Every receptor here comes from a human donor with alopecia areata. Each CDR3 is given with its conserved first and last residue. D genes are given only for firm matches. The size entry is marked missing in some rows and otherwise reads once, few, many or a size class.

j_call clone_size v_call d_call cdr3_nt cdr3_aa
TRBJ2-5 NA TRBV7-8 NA TGTGCCAGCAGCTACGACGGGAAGGGGGCCCAGTACTTC CASSYDGKGAQYF
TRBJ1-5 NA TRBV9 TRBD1 TGTGCCAGCAGCCGGACAGGGGTCGGTCAGCCCCAGCATTTT CASSRTGVGQPQHF
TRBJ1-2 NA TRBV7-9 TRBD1 TGTGCCAGCAGCCTCCGGGACAGATATGGCTACACCTTC CASSLRDRYGYTF
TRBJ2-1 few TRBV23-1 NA TGCGCCAGCAGACTCGGGGACACACACGATGAGCAGTTCTTC CASRLGDTHDEQFF
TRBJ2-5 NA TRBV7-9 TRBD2 TGTGCCAGCAGCAATTGGAGGCAAGCGGGGGGGCCGGTAGAGACCCAGTACTTC CASSNWRQAGGPVETQYF
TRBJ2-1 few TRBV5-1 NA TGCGCCAGCAGCTTATTCCCGGGCCAAGGAAATGAGCAGTTCTTC CASSLFPGQGNEQFF
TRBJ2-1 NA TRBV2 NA TGTGCCAGCAGTGAAGCTTTGGCGGGGGCTGAGCAGTTCTTC CASSEALAGAEQFF
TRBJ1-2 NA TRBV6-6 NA TGTGCCAGCAGTTACTCGAATTGGGGCGCTAACTATGGCTACACCTTC CASSYSNWGANYGYTF
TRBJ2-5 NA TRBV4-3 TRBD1 TGCGCCAGCAGCCTCCGAGGACAGGGGGCAGAGACCCAGTACTTC CASSLRGQGAETQYF
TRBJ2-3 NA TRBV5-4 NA TGTGCCAGCAGCTTTCGGGAGAGCACAGATACGCAGTATTTT CASSFRESTDTQYF
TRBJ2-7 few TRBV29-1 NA TGCAGCGTTGAAGAAAACTACGAGCAGTACTTC CSVEENYEQYF
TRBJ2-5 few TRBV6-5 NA TGTGCCAGCAGGACCGAGGAGACCCAGTACTTC CASRTEETQYF
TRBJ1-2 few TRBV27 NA TGTGCCAGCAGTCCCAGACAAGTCAGCGCTAACTATGGCTACACCTTC CASSPRQVSANYGYTF
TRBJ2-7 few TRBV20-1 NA TGCAGTGCTTTCGACAGCCCACAGCAGTACTTC CSAFDSPQQYF
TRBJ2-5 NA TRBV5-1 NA TGCGCCAGCAGCTTTGGTAAAGAGACCCAGTACTTC CASSFGKETQYF
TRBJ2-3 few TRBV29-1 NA TGCAGCGTTGCCCTTAGGTTTGCAGATACGCAGTATTTT CSVALRFADTQYF
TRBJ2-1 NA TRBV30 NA TGTGCCTGGAGTGTACGGCAGGGCTATGAGCAGTTCTTC CAWSVRQGYEQFF
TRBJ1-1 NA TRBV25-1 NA TGTGCCAGCAGTGACCGTCTGTTTGAAGCTTTCTTT CASSDRLFEAFF
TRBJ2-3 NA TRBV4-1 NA TGCGCCAGCAGCCTTAATACAGGCGGGTTCGTAGCGGCGCAGTATTTT CASSLNTGGFVAAQYF
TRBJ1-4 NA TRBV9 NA TGTGCCAGCAGCGTAGGAGGGGGGTATGGGGCTTCCGGGAGTTCGGAAAAACTGTTTTTT CASSVGGGYGASGSSEKLFF
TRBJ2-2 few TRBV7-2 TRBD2 TGTGCCAGCAGCCATTTCCCCTCAGGGAGGGCAAGGAACACCGGGGAGCTGTTTTTT CASSHFPSGRARNTGELFF
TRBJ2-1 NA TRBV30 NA TGTGCCTGGAGTGCGGGGTACAATGAGCAGTTCTTC CAWSAGYNEQFF
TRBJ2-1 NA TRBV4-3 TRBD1 TGCGCCAGCAGCCAAGGCAACAGGGGCCCCTACAATGAGCAGTTCTTC CASSQGNRGPYNEQFF
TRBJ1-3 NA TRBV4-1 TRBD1 TGCGCCAGCAGCCAAAGGACAGGGGTGGATGGAAACACCATATATTTT CASSQRTGVDGNTIYF
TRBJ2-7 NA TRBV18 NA TGTGCCAGCTCACCTAGTGCGGGGACAAACTACGAGCAGTACTTC CASSPSAGTNYEQYF
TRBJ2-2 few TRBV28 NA TGTGCCAGCAGCCTAGGAAGGACCGGGGAGCTGTTTTTT CASSLGRTGELFF
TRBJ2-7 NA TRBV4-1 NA TGCGCCAGCAGCCGAGACAGGGAGCAGTACTTC CASSRDREQYF
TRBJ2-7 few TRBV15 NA TGTGCCACCAGCAGAGATATGGCCTCCTACGAGCAGTACTTC CATSRDMASYEQYF
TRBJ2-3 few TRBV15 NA TGTGCCACCAGCAGAGACGACCTGGTCGTGGGGACAGATACGCAGTATTTT CATSRDDLVVGTDTQYF
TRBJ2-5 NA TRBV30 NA TGTGCCTGGACGGTGGGAGAGACCCAGTACTTC CAWTVGETQYF
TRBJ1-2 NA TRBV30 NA TGTGCCTGGAGTGTGGGTCGGGGAGTTGGCTATGGCTACACCTTC CAWSVGRGVGYGYTF
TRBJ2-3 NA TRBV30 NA TGTGCCTGGAGTATAAGCGTGTATACGCAGTATTTT CAWSISVYTQYF
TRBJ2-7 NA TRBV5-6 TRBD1 TGTGCCAGCAGCTGGTGGGGACAGGGGGCGTACGAGCAGTACTTC CASSWWGQGAYEQYF
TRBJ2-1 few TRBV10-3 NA TGTGCCATCAGTGGTGATAGCGGCCGAGCTTACAATGAGCAGTTCTTC CAISGDSGRAYNEQFF
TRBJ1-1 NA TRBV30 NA TGTGCCTGGAGTGTCTGGGGGGCGGTTATGAACACTGAAGCTTTCTTT CAWSVWGAVMNTEAFF
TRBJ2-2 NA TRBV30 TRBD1 TGTGCCTGTAACAGGGGTATGAGAACCGGGGAGCTGTTTTTT CACNRGMRTGELFF
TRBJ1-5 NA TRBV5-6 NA TGTGCCAGCAGCTTGCAAGGTCGGCCCCAGCATTTT CASSLQGRPQHF
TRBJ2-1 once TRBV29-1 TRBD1 TGCAGCCTCCGGGACAGACAGATGGCTGAGCAGTTCTTC CSLRDRQMAEQFF
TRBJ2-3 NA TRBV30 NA TGTGCCTGGAGTAGACTAGATGGTACGCAGTATTTT CAWSRLDGTQYF
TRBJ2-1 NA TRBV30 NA TGTGCCTGGAGCGCCCTCAGTGAGCAGTTCTTC CAWSALSEQFF
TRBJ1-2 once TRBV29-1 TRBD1 TGCAGCGTCGGGACAGAAACCTTAGATGGCTACACCTTC CSVGTETLDGYTF
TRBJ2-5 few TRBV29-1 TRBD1 TGCAGCGTTGAAGATCAAGACAGGGGGCTTGGAGAGACCCAGTACTTC CSVEDQDRGLGETQYF
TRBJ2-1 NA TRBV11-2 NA TGTGCCAGCAGCTTAAGCCTTTACAATGAGCAGTTCTTC CASSLSLYNEQFF
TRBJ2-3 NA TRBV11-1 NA TGTGCCAGCAGCTTTCGCGGGGCAGATACGCAGTATTTT CASSFRGADTQYF
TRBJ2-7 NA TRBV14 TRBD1 TGTGCCAGCAGCCAAGACACAGGGGGATCCCACGAGCAGTACTTC CASSQDTGGSHEQYF
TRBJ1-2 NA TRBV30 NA TGTGCCTGGAGTTCAGGGGACACTTATGGCTACACCTTC CAWSSGDTYGYTF
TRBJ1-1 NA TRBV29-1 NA TGCAGCGTTGACAGGGAAGGAGAAACTGAAGCTTTCTTT CSVDREGETEAFF
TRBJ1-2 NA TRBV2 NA TGTGCCAGCAGTGAGGGCCCCTCCTATGGCTACACCTTC CASSEGPSYGYTF
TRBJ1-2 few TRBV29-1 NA TGCAGCGTTGAGGTAGAGGGTCCCTATGGCTACACCTTC CSVEVEGPYGYTF
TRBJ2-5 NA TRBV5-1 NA TGCGCCAGCAGCTTGGCCGGGGAGACCCAGTACTTC CASSLAGETQYF
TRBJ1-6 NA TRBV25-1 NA TGTGCCAGCAGTCCCAGGGCTCAACGAGATTCACCCCTCCACTTT CASSPRAQRDSPLHF
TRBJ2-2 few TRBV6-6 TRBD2 TGTGCCAGCAGGAGAGCGGGGGCGAACACCGGGGAGCTGTTTTTT CASRRAGANTGELFF
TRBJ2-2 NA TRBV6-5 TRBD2 TGTGCCAGCGGGGGAGGGACTTTCACCGGGGAGCTGTTTTTT CASGGGTFTGELFF
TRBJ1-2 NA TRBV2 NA TGTGCCAGCAGTGAGGGCCAGCCGTTAATCTATGGCTACACCTTC CASSEGQPLIYGYTF
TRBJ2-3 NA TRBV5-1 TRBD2 TGCGCCAGCAGCTTTAGCGGGGGATACACAGATACGCAGTATTTT CASSFSGGYTDTQYF
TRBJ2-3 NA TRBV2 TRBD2 TGTGCCAGCAGCGGGACTAGTTTCGCCACAGATACGCAGTATTTT CASSGTSFATDTQYF
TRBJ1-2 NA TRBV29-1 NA TGCAGCGTGGGGGAAGAGGGAGGTGGCTACACCTTC CSVGEEGGGYTF
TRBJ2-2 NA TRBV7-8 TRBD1 TGTGCCAGCAGCGCCACAACAGGGGCCACCGGGGAGCTGTTTTTT CASSATTGATGELFF
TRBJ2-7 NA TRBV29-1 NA TGCAGCGTTTCTAGGGGTAACTACGAGCAGTACTTC CSVSRGNYEQYF